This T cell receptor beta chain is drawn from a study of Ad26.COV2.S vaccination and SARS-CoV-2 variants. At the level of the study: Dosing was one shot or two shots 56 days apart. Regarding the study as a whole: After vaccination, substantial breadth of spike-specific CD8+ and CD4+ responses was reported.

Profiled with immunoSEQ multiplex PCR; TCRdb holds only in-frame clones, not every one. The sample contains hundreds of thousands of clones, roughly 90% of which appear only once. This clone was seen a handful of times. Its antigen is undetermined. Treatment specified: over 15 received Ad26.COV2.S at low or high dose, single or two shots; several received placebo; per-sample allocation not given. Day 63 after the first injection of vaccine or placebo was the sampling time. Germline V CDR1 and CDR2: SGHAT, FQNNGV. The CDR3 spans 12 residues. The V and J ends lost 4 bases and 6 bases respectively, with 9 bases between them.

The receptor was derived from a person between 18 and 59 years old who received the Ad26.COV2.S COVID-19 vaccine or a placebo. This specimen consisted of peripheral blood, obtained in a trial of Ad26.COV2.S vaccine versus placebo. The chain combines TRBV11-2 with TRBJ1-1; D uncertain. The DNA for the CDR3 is TGTGCCAGCAGCTCGCGGACCCCTGAAGCTTTCTTT. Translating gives CASSSRTPEAFF.